The clone carrying this T cell receptor beta chain was detected a few times. The assay was immunoSEQ multiplex PCR, and TCRdb's table has in-frame clones only and misses some. This sample carries around 110,000 clones, approximately 85% of them seen once, and the ten largest clones take roughly 3.7%. This sample stems from a study of T cell responses to AZD1222 COVID-19 vaccine. Germline V gene data show CDR1 as KGHSH and CDR2 as LQKENI. The ends lost 1 base at V and 6 bases at J; junction bases unmatched: 2. The CDR3 loop spans 13 amino acids. The specimen comprised peripheral blood, sampled on day 0 of MenACWY control vaccination. The sequence was collected from an adult in good health. The chain couples TRBV18 to TRBJ2-7, with 8 bases aligning to TRBD1. The CDR3 here is CASSPLDRAEQYF. The CDR3 nucleotides read TGTGCCAGCTCACCACTGGACAGGGCCGAGCAGTACTTC.